A selection of T cell receptor beta chains follows, all from one sample in a study of OX40 agonist ivuxolimab in advanced cancers. Assay used: immunoSEQ multiplex PCR; TCRdb lists only in-frame clones, some missing. The table records roughly 80,000 clones, 75% to 90% of them present only once. This specimen consisted of CD4+ or CD8+ T cells sorted from blood, obtained in a trial of the OX40 agonist ivuxolimab. The receptor set was obtained from an adult with an advanced solid tumor such as melanoma, head and neck, liver or kidney cancer. CDR3s include the opening cysteine and the closing phenylalanine or tryptophan. The order of the fields is D gene, J gene, CDR3 length, clone size, V gene, CDR3 protein, CDR3 DNA. The D gene is left open where the match is weak. Clone size is given for some rows only: seen once, a few or many times, or a class if the clone is expanded.

- | TRBJ1-2 | 9 | - | TRBV20-1 | CSVLYGYTF | TGCAGTGTCCTCTATGGCTACACCTTC
- | TRBJ1-1 | 15 | - | TRBV5-1 | CASSLGDLKNTEAFF | TGCGCCAGCAGCTTGGGGGACCTCAAGAACACTGAAGCTTTCTTT
- | TRBJ2-1 | 12 | few | TRBV5-6 | CASSSQGNEQFF | TGTGCCAGCAGCTCGCAGGGTAATGAGCAGTTCTTC
- | TRBJ2-7 | 14 | - | TRBV5-4 | CASSSRDASYEQYF | TGTGCCAGCAGCTCCCGGGACGCAAGCTACGAGCAGTACTTC
TRBD1 | TRBJ2-7 | 14 | - | TRBV5-1 | CASSLGQGSDEQYF | TGCGCCAGCAGCTTGGGACAGGGATCCGACGAGCAGTACTTC
- | TRBJ2-5 | 14 | - | TRBV9 | CASSVGRRGETQYF | TGTGCCAGCAGCGTAGGCAGGAGAGGGGAGACCCAGTACTTC
- | TRBJ2-1 | 17 | - | TRBV27 | CASSSQNGPTGYNEQFF | TGTGCCAGCAGTTCACAAAATGGACCCACCGGTTACAATGAGCAGTTCTTC
- | TRBJ1-5 | 14 | - | TRBV28 | CASSLLAGGQPQHF | TGTGCCAGCAGTTTACTTGCGGGAGGGCAGCCCCAGCATTTT
TRBD1 | TRBJ2-7 | 16 | - | TRBV9 | CASTKGGTGASYEQYF | TGTGCCAGCACAAAAGGGGGGACAGGTGCATCCTACGAGCAGTACTTC
- | TRBJ1-1 | 14 | few | TRBV7-3 | CASSLGTPNTEAFF | TGTGCCAGCAGCTTAGGGACACCGAACACTGAAGCTTTCTTT
- | TRBJ2-7 | 14 | once | TRBV5-4 | CASSLGDRVHEQYF | TGTGCCAGCAGCTTGGGTGACCGGGTCCACGAGCAGTACTTC
- | TRBJ1-1 | 14 | - | TRBV7-9 | CASSRPQGYTEAFF | TGTGCCAGCAGCCGACCACAGGGCTACACTGAAGCTTTCTTT
TRBD2 | TRBJ2-7 | 15 | - | TRBV15 | CATSGGLAGAGEQYF | TGTGCCACCAGCGGGGGACTAGCGGGAGCAGGCGAGCAGTACTTC
- | TRBJ1-2 | 17 | - | TRBV2 | CASTLGRGDKGGYGYTF | TGTGCCAGCACCCTGGGGAGGGGCGATAAAGGGGGCTATGGCTACACCTTC
TRBD1 | TRBJ1-1 | 15 | - | TRBV6-6 | CASSDGQGMNTEAFF | TGTGCCAGCAGTGATGGACAGGGGATGAACACTGAAGCTTTCTTT
- | TRBJ2-2 | 14 | - | TRBV5-1 | CASSLDSFTGELFF | TGCGCCAGCAGCTTGGATTCGTTCACCGGGGAGCTGTTTTTT
- | TRBJ2-1 | 13 | - | TRBV25-1 | CAVGFNRENEQFF | TGTGCCGTGGGCTTCAACAGGGAAAATGAGCAGTTCTTC
- | TRBJ1-2 | 13 | - | TRBV29-1 | CSVEEGRSYGYTF | TGCAGCGTTGAAGAGGGGCGGAGCTATGGCTACACCTTC
- | TRBJ1-1 | 13 | - | TRBV5-4 | CASSLGLNTEAFF | TGTGCCAGCAGCTTGGGACTGAACACTGAAGCTTTCTTT
TRBD1 | TRBJ2-2 | 15 | - | TRBV5-1 | CASSLVTGAAGELFF | TGCGCCAGCAGCTTGGTGACAGGGGCAGCCGGGGAGCTGTTTTTT
- | TRBJ1-4 | 17 | - | TRBV5-1 | CASSLVPATATNEKLFF | TGCGCCAGCAGCTTGGTTCCAGCAACAGCAACTAATGAAAAACTGTTTTTT
- | TRBJ2-4 | 14 | - | TRBV4-1 | CASSQAGTRDIQYF | TGCGCCAGCAGCCAGGCCGGGACTCGCGACATTCAGTACTTC
TRBD2 | TRBJ2-3 | 17 | - | TRBV7-8 | CASSLRPRSRGADTQYF | TGTGCCAGCAGCTTACGACCTCGATCGCGGGGGGCAGATACGCAGTATTTT
- | TRBJ2-7 | 14 | - | TRBV14 | CASSQTWTTYEQYF | TGTGCCAGCAGCCAGACCTGGACTACCTACGAGCAGTACTTC
TRBD2 | TRBJ2-5 | 16 | - | TRBV7-3 | CASSPVPAGEAETQYF | TGTGCCAGCAGTCCCGTACCAGCGGGAGAGGCGGAGACCCAGTACTTC
- | TRBJ2-7 | 13 | - | TRBV6-5 | CASVKQGTYEQYF | TGTGCCAGTGTGAAACAGGGAACCTACGAGCAGTACTTC
- | TRBJ1-5 | 16 | once | TRBV10-3 | CAISEGTGISNQPQHF | TGTGCCATCAGTGAGGGAACAGGGATTAGCAATCAGCCCCAGCATTTT
TRBD1 | TRBJ1-1 | 14 | - | TRBV18 | CASSQGQRGVSAFF | TGTGCCAGCTCACAGGGACAGAGGGGCGTATCAGCTTTCTTT
TRBD1 | TRBJ2-7 | 14 | - | TRBV18 | CASSPNEGAGEQYF | TGTGCCAGCTCACCTAATGAGGGGGCCGGCGAGCAGTACTTC
- | TRBJ2-7 | 14 | - | TRBV7-9 | CASSIRDNSYEQYF | TGTGCCAGCAGCATACGGGACAACTCCTACGAGCAGTACTTC
- | TRBJ1-1 | 15 | once | TRBV5-1 | CASSPRGREETEAFF | TGCGCCAGCAGCCCCCGAGGCCGGGAAGAGACTGAAGCTTTCTTT
TRBD1 | TRBJ1-1 | 13 | - | TRBV16 | CASSPDRGVEAFF | TGTGCCAGCAGCCCGGACAGGGGGGTTGAAGCTTTCTTT
TRBD2 | TRBJ2-5 | 16 | few | TRBV28 | CASSSRLAGDQETQYF | TGTGCCAGCAGTTCCAGACTAGCGGGGGACCAAGAGACCCAGTACTTC
TRBD1 | TRBJ1-4 | 16 | - | TRBV4-3 | CASSQVWDRVGEKLFF | TGCGCCAGCAGCCAAGTATGGGACAGGGTGGGGGAAAAACTGTTTTTT